Listed below are T cell receptor beta chains from one sample, sequenced in a study of blood T cell repertoires in COVID-19. Assay used: immunoSEQ multiplex PCR; TCRdb lists only in-frame clones, some missing. This sample has roughly 120,000 clones; just under 90% occur once, and the top ten carry less than 2.5%. Material for sequencing was peripheral blood. These TCRs come from a woman aged 50 to 65 with acute or convalescent COVID-19. Each CDR3 is given without its conserved first and last residue. D genes are given only for firm matches. Expanded clones get a size class; other rows say once, few or many, or leave the size out.

d_gene: -
abundance: -
j_gene: TRBJ2-3
v_gene: TRBV12-3/TRBV12-4
CDR3aa: ASTTAGTDTQY

d_gene: -
abundance: -
j_gene: TRBJ1-1
v_gene: TRBV3-1/TRBV3-2
CDR3aa: ASSQGREAF

d_gene: -
abundance: once
j_gene: TRBJ1-1
v_gene: TRBV2
CDR3aa: ASRKSFLNTEAF

d_gene: -
abundance: -
j_gene: TRBJ1-4
v_gene: TRBV6-6
CDR3aa: ASRRGGDEKLF

d_gene: -
abundance: -
j_gene: TRBJ2-3
v_gene: TRBV10-3
CDR3aa: AIRPPESTDTQY

d_gene: -
abundance: -
j_gene: TRBJ1-2
v_gene: TRBV5-6
CDR3aa: ASSLEGQGYGYT

d_gene: TRBD1
abundance: -
j_gene: TRBJ2-7
v_gene: TRBV6-5
CDR3aa: ASRGQGFYEQY

d_gene: TRBD1
abundance: -
j_gene: TRBJ1-1
v_gene: TRBV3-1/TRBV3-2
CDR3aa: ASRISGGSDTEAF

d_gene: -
abundance: -
j_gene: TRBJ1-1
v_gene: TRBV19
CDR3aa: ASSPRQVMNTEAF

d_gene: -
abundance: -
j_gene: TRBJ1-1
v_gene: TRBV27
CDR3aa: ASSSPGRGKEAF

d_gene: -
abundance: -
j_gene: TRBJ1-1
v_gene: TRBV7-3
CDR3aa: ASSLGAATEAF

d_gene: -
abundance: -
j_gene: TRBJ1-1
v_gene: TRBV19
CDR3aa: ASSLPGPLGAAF

d_gene: TRBD1
abundance: -
j_gene: TRBJ2-1
v_gene: TRBV18
CDR3aa: ASSLTGYEQF

d_gene: TRBD1
abundance: few
j_gene: TRBJ2-2
v_gene: TRBV19
CDR3aa: ASSWTGQAGELF

d_gene: -
abundance: -
j_gene: TRBJ1-5
v_gene: TRBV12-3/TRBV12-4
CDR3aa: ASSLGARQPQH

d_gene: -
abundance: -
j_gene: TRBJ1-2
v_gene: TRBV6-5
CDR3aa: ASTPRTGYGYT

d_gene: -
abundance: -
j_gene: TRBJ1-5
v_gene: TRBV19
CDR3aa: ASRTSGASYSNQPQH

d_gene: -
abundance: -
j_gene: TRBJ2-1
v_gene: TRBV5-6
CDR3aa: ASSLRGGPGDEQF

d_gene: TRBD2
abundance: few
j_gene: TRBJ2-7
v_gene: TRBV9
CDR3aa: ASSVSPSGAYEQY

d_gene: TRBD2
abundance: -
j_gene: TRBJ2-5
v_gene: TRBV14
CDR3aa: ASSQVLAGGQETQY

d_gene: TRBD1
abundance: -
j_gene: TRBJ1-3
v_gene: TRBV11-2
CDR3aa: ASSLGGQGIPGNTIY

d_gene: TRBD2
abundance: -
j_gene: TRBJ2-7
v_gene: TRBV15
CDR3aa: ATSREAGPSYEQY

d_gene: -
abundance: -
j_gene: TRBJ1-1
v_gene: TRBV30
CDR3aa: ACRGYNTEAF

d_gene: TRBD2
abundance: few
j_gene: TRBJ2-2
v_gene: TRBV5-4
CDR3aa: ASSVLAGGFTGELF

d_gene: TRBD1
abundance: -
j_gene: TRBJ1-5
v_gene: TRBV5-1
CDR3aa: ASSPDRVDQPQH

d_gene: -
abundance: -
j_gene: TRBJ2-7
v_gene: TRBV5-1
CDR3aa: ASSARDYEQY

d_gene: TRBD1
abundance: -
j_gene: TRBJ1-2
v_gene: TRBV3-1/TRBV3-2
CDR3aa: ASSDRDRGGYT

d_gene: TRBD2
abundance: -
j_gene: TRBJ2-5
v_gene: TRBV14
CDR3aa: ASSSERGKETQY

d_gene: -
abundance: once
j_gene: TRBJ1-3
v_gene: TRBV11-3
CDR3aa: ASSSRDTIY

d_gene: -
abundance: -
j_gene: TRBJ1-1
v_gene: TRBV7-9
CDR3aa: ASSYTGGTEAF

d_gene: -
abundance: -
j_gene: TRBJ1-2
v_gene: TRBV13
CDR3aa: ASSTTDRDGYT

d_gene: TRBD1
abundance: -
j_gene: TRBJ2-1
v_gene: TRBV5-4
CDR3aa: ASSLEGQVDYNEQF

d_gene: -
abundance: -
j_gene: TRBJ1-1
v_gene: TRBV19
CDR3aa: ASSMVGGNTEAF

d_gene: -
abundance: many
j_gene: TRBJ2-7
v_gene: TRBV5-6
CDR3aa: ASRIYTQGYEQY

d_gene: -
abundance: -
j_gene: TRBJ2-5
v_gene: TRBV3-1/TRBV3-2
CDR3aa: ASSQGTGKAETQY

d_gene: -
abundance: -
j_gene: TRBJ2-7
v_gene: TRBV7-2
CDR3aa: ASSLGVGPSYEQY

d_gene: -
abundance: once
j_gene: TRBJ2-5
v_gene: TRBV12-3/TRBV12-4
CDR3aa: ASTEDSQETQY

d_gene: -
abundance: -
j_gene: TRBJ1-3
v_gene: TRBV9
CDR3aa: ASSVTGRERNTIY

d_gene: -
abundance: -
j_gene: TRBJ2-3
v_gene: TRBV7-2
CDR3aa: ASSLAGGRGTQY

d_gene: -
abundance: -
j_gene: TRBJ2-6
v_gene: TRBV7-7
CDR3aa: ASSPIIGALSGANVLT

d_gene: TRBD1
abundance: -
j_gene: TRBJ1-1
v_gene: TRBV7-9
CDR3aa: ASSLLGTGNTEAF

d_gene: -
abundance: -
j_gene: TRBJ2-4
v_gene: TRBV5-6
CDR3aa: ASSPPPDIQY

d_gene: TRBD1
abundance: -
j_gene: TRBJ1-2
v_gene: TRBV5-4
CDR3aa: AYTTGQGEDGYT

d_gene: TRBD1
abundance: once
j_gene: TRBJ1-2
v_gene: TRBV5-1
CDR3aa: ASSPGTGGLYGYT

d_gene: TRBD2
abundance: -
j_gene: TRBJ2-1
v_gene: TRBV5-5
CDR3aa: ASSLLGEGPNEQF

d_gene: -
abundance: -
j_gene: TRBJ1-2
v_gene: TRBV7-2
CDR3aa: ASRGLSAGTYGYT

d_gene: TRBD1
abundance: -
j_gene: TRBJ1-3
v_gene: TRBV3-1/TRBV3-2
CDR3aa: ASSHGTGYADYSGNTIY

d_gene: -
abundance: -
j_gene: TRBJ1-5
v_gene: TRBV7-2
CDR3aa: ASSLDSSNQPQH

d_gene: TRBD1
abundance: -
j_gene: TRBJ1-2
v_gene: TRBV10-3
CDR3aa: AISTGQGNYGYT

d_gene: TRBD2
abundance: -
j_gene: TRBJ2-1
v_gene: TRBV5-1
CDR3aa: ASSLIQREANEQF

d_gene: -
abundance: -
j_gene: TRBJ1-4
v_gene: TRBV27
CDR3aa: ASSLSLGAVNEKLF

d_gene: TRBD1
abundance: -
j_gene: TRBJ1-1
v_gene: TRBV11-2
CDR3aa: ASSNRAGGGTEAF

d_gene: TRBD2
abundance: -
j_gene: TRBJ2-3
v_gene: TRBV9
CDR3aa: ASSARRGVTDTQY